This passage covers 30 T cell receptor beta chains from one sample sequenced in a study of blood T cell repertoires in COVID-19. Clones were read by immunoSEQ multiplex PCR, and TCRdb kept only the in-frame ones, dropping some. The table lists some 250,000 clones, approximately 87% of them singletons. Sample: peripheral blood. The receptor set was obtained from a woman aged 25 to 45 with COVID-19, enrolled during active disease.

V is TRBV18 and J is TRBJ1-1; no clear D. The CDR3 spans 12 residues. Germline V gene lookup returns CDR1 KGHSH and CDR2 LQKENI. V was trimmed by 6 bases and J by 3 bases, leaving 8 bases between them. DNA of the CDR3: TGTGCCAGCTCCCGGGGTGACACTGAAGCTTTCTTT. This gives the protein CASSRGDTEAFF.

This chain uses TRBV21-1 with TRBJ2-1; the D call of TRBD1 is as the table states it, not checked on the DNA. TRBV21-1 is a pseudogene segment. The CDR3 has 15 residues. CDR3 bases: TGTGCCAGCACCGTCGGTCGGGACATGGGGGATGAGCAGTTCTTC. Its protein is CASTVGRDMGDEQFF.

V usage is TRBV18 and J usage is TRBJ1-2, with TRBD1 matching 8 bases. The germline gives CDR1 KGHSH, CDR2 LQKENI. This CDR3 comprises 16 residues. Trimming removed 3 bases from V and 5 bases from J; junction bases left unmatched: 11. This CDR3 reads CASSPLSTGEGYGYTF. The CDR3, as DNA: TGTGCCAGCTCACCCCTGTCGACAGGGGAAGGTTATGGCTACACCTTC.

J is TRBJ1-2 and V is TRBV27; a possible D gene is TRBD1 (5 bases). The CDR3 sequence is 16 residues long. Looked up from germline, CDR1 is MNHEY and CDR2 is SMNVEV (reference sequence). V was trimmed by 0 bases and J by 8 bases, leaving 19 bases between them. The DNA for the CDR3 is TGTGCCAGCAGTTTATCGGTCCAGGGCATAATAGGGGGCTACACCTTC. This encodes CASSLSVQGIIGGYTF.

This clone was counted a single time. V usage is TRBV6-5 and J usage is TRBJ2-7, with TRBD1 as a possible D gene (6 bases). The CDR3 has 15 residues. Germline V CDR1 and CDR2: MNHEY, SVGAGI. V lost 6 bases and J 2 bases, leaving 17 bases between the germline ends. The CDR3 DNA is TGTGCCAGCAGAAAGACCGGGACAAATCCCTACGAGCAGTACTTC. It translates to CASRKTGTNPYEQYF.

The chain carries TRBV19 and TRBJ1-5; D may be TRBD1 (5 bases). CDR3 size: 13 residues. The V end lost 3 bases, the J end lost 6 bases, and 9 bases lay between the germline ends. Germline assignment: CDR1 LNHDA and CDR2 SQIVND (reference sequence). The CDR3 sequence: CASSIQGVQPQHF. The CDR3, as DNA: TGTGCCAGTAGTATTCAAGGGGTTCAGCCCCAGCATTTT.

V usage is TRBV11-2 and J usage is TRBJ1-2, with unresolved D. V lost 1 base, J lost 5 bases, and 8 bases lay in between. The CDR3 loop spans 13 amino acids. CDR1 and CDR2 from the germline V gene are SGHAT and FQNNGV. This CDR3 reads CASSLVRGYGYTF. The CDR3 region has the DNA TGTGCCAGCAGCTTAGTTCGGGGTTATGGCTACACCTTC.

The chain combines TRBV7-9 with TRBJ2-7, with a weak D call TRBD2 (5 bases). Trimming cost V 5 bases and J 4 bases, with 15 bases left between them. Germline loops: CDR1 SEHNR, CDR2 FQNEAQ (reference sequence). The CDR3 has 14 amino acids. Here the CDR3 DNA reads TGTGCCAGCAGCCCCCGAGGGATCCCTTACGAGCAGTACTTC. It yields the protein CASSPRGIPYEQYF.

This chain uses TRBV6-5 with TRBJ1-2; a weak D match, TRBD1 (5 bases). With 4 bases removed from V and 3 bases from J, the gap between germline ends came to 9 bases. CDR1 and CDR2 from the germline V gene are MNHEY and SVGAGI. The CDR3 length is 13 residues. CDR3 sequence (DNA): TGTGCCAGCAGTTTCAGGGCTGACTATGGCTACACCTTC. This encodes CASSFRADYGYTF.

V usage is TRBV4-1 and J usage is TRBJ1-4; 7 bases align to TRBD1. Germline CDR1 reads MGHRA; CDR2 reads YSYEKL. The CDR3 length is 14 residues. Trimming cost V 6 bases and J 10 bases; bases outside gene matches: 11. The CDR3 DNA is TGCGCCAGCAGGCAAATAGGGGGCGGAGGAAAACTGTTTTTT. Translated, it gives CASRQIGGGGKLFF.

This clone showed up just once. The chain joins TRBV28 to TRBJ1-1; 9 nucleotides match TRBD1. V shed 3 bases and J 5 bases; nucleotides not matched to a gene: 7. CDR3 size: 15 residues. Looked up from germline, CDR1 is MDHEN and CDR2 is SYDVKM. The CDR3 nucleotides are TGTGCCAGCAGTTTTTCCGGGACAGGGATTACTGAAGCTTTCTTT. This encodes CASSFSGTGITEAFF.

V gene TRBV24-1 combines with J gene TRBJ1-5; 9 nucleotides align to TRBD1. Germline assignment: CDR1 KGHDR and CDR2 SFDVKD. V shed 5 bases and J 2 bases; nucleotides not matched to a gene: 3. The CDR3 loop spans 15 amino acids. CDR3 bases: TGTGCCACCAGTGGGGACAGGGTTGGCAATCAGCCCCAGCATTTT. Protein sequence: CATSGDRVGNQPQHF.

This clone was seen a few times. This chain links TRBV6-6 with TRBJ1-4; D not certain. Trimming took off 6 bases at V and 2 bases at J, with 10 bases between the two ends. This CDR3 spans 14 amino acids. The germline CDR1 and CDR2 sequences are MNHNY and SVGAGI (reference sequence). Here the CDR3 reads CASSSGWTNEKLFF. The DNA of the CDR3 is TGTGCCAGCAGCTCCGGTTGGACTAATGAAAAACTGTTTTTT.

Only one count was recorded for this clone. The chain has TRBV9 and TRBJ2-7; 7 nucleotides line up with TRBD1. The V segment lost 2 bases and the J segment 4 bases; nucleotides outside the gene matches: 3. The CDR3 covers 13 residues. CDR1 is SGDLS, CDR2 YYNGEE, per germline. CDR3 region: CASSVQTGYEQYF. Written as DNA, the CDR3 is TGTGCCAGCAGCGTCCAGACAGGGTACGAGCAGTACTTC.

The V and J genes are TRBV3-1 (or the pseudogene TRBV3-2) and TRBJ2-7; D gene unclear. Germline V lookup: CDR1 LGHDT, CDR2 YNNKEL (reference sequence). Deletions cut 3 bases from V and 5 bases from J, with 17 bases between. This CDR3 spans 15 amino acids. The CDR3, as DNA: TGTGCCAGCAGCCACCCGACATATCTTGTTCACGAGCAGTACTTC. Amino acids: CASSHPTYLVHEQYF.

The genes are TRBV6-6 and TRBJ2-1; TRBD2 might be the D (5 bases). Germline values: CDR1 MNHNY, CDR2 SVGAGI (reference sequence). The V gene lost 4 bases and the J gene lost 3 bases, with 10 bases spanning the gap. This CDR3 is built from 14 residues. The CDR3, as DNA: TGTGCCAGCAGTTTGAGGGAGAACTACAATGAGCAGTTCTTC. It translates to CASSLRENYNEQFF.

This chain connects TRBV18 to TRBJ1-4; D ambiguous. The CDR3 has 15 residues. Deletions cut 2 bases from V and 8 bases from J, with 15 bases between. Germline CDR1 and CDR2: KGHSH and LQKENI. CDR3 sequence: CASSPIRELREKLFF. The CDR3 nucleotides are TGTGCCAGCTCACCAATCCGGGAACTAAGGGAAAAACTGTTTTTT. The full variable domain, with the rest looked up from reference TRBV18 and TRBJ1-4, is NAGVMQNPRHLVRRRGQEARLRCSPMKGHSHVYWYRQLPEEGLKFMVYLQKENIIDESGMPKERFSAEFPKEGPSILRIQQVVRGDSAAYFCASSPIRELREKLFFGSGTQLSVL.

The chain combines TRBV2 with TRBJ1-3; maybe TRBD1 (6 bases). The CDR3 loop spans 14 amino acids. The germline V and J ends were trimmed by 7 bases and 0 bases, with 10 bases remaining between them. Germline V lookup: CDR1 SNHLY, CDR2 FYNNEI. The CDR3 nucleotides read TGTGCCAGCAAGGGGGACAACTCTGGAAACACCATATATTTT. It is translated as CASKGDNSGNTIYF.

The rearrangement links TRBV19 to TRBJ1-4, with 7 bases fitting TRBD1. CDR3 length: 16 residues. CDR1 LNHDA and CDR2 SQIVND come from the germline V gene (reference sequence). The J segment lost 3 bases and the V segment lost 4 bases, leaving 8 bases of the junction unmatched. The CDR3 DNA reads TGTGCCAGTAGTACAATCTACAGGGGAGCTAATGAAAAACTGTTTTTT. Its protein is CASSTIYRGANEKLFF. Full variable domain (remainder filled in from reference TRBV19 and TRBJ1-4): DGGITQSPKYLFRKEGQNVTLSCEQNLNHDAMYWYRQDPGQGLRLIYYSQIVNDFQKGDIAEGYSVSREKKESFPLTVTSAQKNPTAFYLCASSTIYRGANEKLFFGSGTQLSVL.

The CDR3 loop is CASGSKGDEQFF. In DNA form, the CDR3 reads TGTGCCAGCGGCTCCAAAGGGGATGAGCAGTTCTTC. The J gene is TRBJ2-1, the V gene TRBV2; maybe TRBD1 (5 bases). The CDR3 length is 12 residues. V dropped 8 bases and J dropped 8 bases, with 13 bases sitting between them. In germline, CDR1 is SNHLY, CDR2 FYNNEI. The full variable domain, in which reference TRBV2 and TRBJ2-1 provide the parts outside the CDR3, is EPEVTQTPSHQVTQMGQEVILRCVPISNHLYFYWYRQILGQKVEFLVSFYNNEISEKSEIFDDQFSVERPDGSNFTLKIRSTKLEDSAMYFCASGSKGDEQFFGPGTRLTVL.

This clone was detected once. The identical CDR3 is also encoded by other nucleotide sequences in the sample. J is TRBJ2-5 and V is TRBV11-2, with D tentatively TRBD1 (7 bases). This CDR3 has 14 residues. From germline, CDR1 is SGHAT and CDR2 FQNNGV. V was clipped by 1 base and J by 2 bases, with 8 bases between them. CDR3 amino acids: CASSLAGGQETQYF. In DNA form, the CDR3 reads TGTGCCAGCAGCTTAGCAGGGGGGCAAGAGACCCAGTACTTC.

V and J are TRBV6-1 and TRBJ1-6; perhaps TRBD1 as D (5 bases). Germline V CDR1 and CDR2: MNHNS, SASEGT. V shed 3 bases and J shed 7 bases, with 10 bases lying between them. CDR3 length equals 14 residues. CDR3 loop: CASSDMPGNSPLHF. Written as DNA, the CDR3 is TGTGCCAGCAGTGATATGCCAGGGAATTCACCCCTCCACTTT.

The rearrangement joins TRBV10-1 to TRBJ1-4, with D unclear. With 0 bases removed from V and 6 bases from J, the gap between germline ends came to 5 bases. Germline CDR1 reads WNHNN; CDR2 reads SYGVQD (reference sequence). This CDR3 region has 13 residues. In nucleotides, the CDR3 is TGCGCCAGCAGTGAGTCGGGAGATGAAAAACTGTTTTTT. The encoded protein is CASSESGDEKLFF.

The CDR3 loop is CASSPTTGLYEQYF. CDR3 nucleotides: TGTGCCAGCAGCCCAACGACAGGGCTCTACGAGCAGTACTTC. The rearrangement joins TRBV4-2 to TRBJ2-7; 7 nucleotides match TRBD1. Per the germline V gene, CDR1 is LGHNA and CDR2 is YNFKEQ. The CDR3 is 14 amino acids. V shed 4 bases, J shed 3 bases, and the junction held 6 bases outside the gene matches.

The V and J genes are TRBV7-2 and TRBJ1-3, with D unclear. This CDR3 region has 14 residues. Germline CDR1 and CDR2: SGHTA and FQGNSA. V was cut by 0 bases and J by 4 bases, with 7 bases left in between. The CDR3 DNA reads as TGTGCCAGCAGCTTAGCCGGGTTCGGAAACACCATATATTTT. The encoded protein is CASSLAGFGNTIYF.

This chain joins TRBV6-5 and TRBJ1-2; D uncertain. Trimming removed 2 bases at V and 4 bases at J, with 11 bases between. The CDR3 runs to 14 residues. Per the germline V gene, CDR1 is MNHEY and CDR2 is SVGAGI. Here the CDR3 reads CASSYVGTGYGYTF. The CDR3 DNA reads as TGTGCCAGCAGTTACGTTGGCACGGGCTATGGCTACACCTTC.

The chain links TRBV1 to TRBJ2-5; the table's D call, TRBD2, has no DNA check behind it. TRBV1 represents a pseudogene. CDR3 size: 18 residues. The CDR3 DNA sequence: TGCACCAGCAGCCAGAGAGAGCGGGGTTTGTTTAGGTTTGAGACCCAGTACTTC. This codes for CTSSQRERGLFRFETQYF.

J is TRBJ1-5 and V is TRBV6-2 or TRBV6-3, with a weak D call TRBD1 (5 bases). Germline lookup yields CDR1 MNHEY and CDR2 SVGEGT. The CDR3 runs 14 residues. Trimming removed 4 bases at V and 1 base at J, with 8 bases between. Here the CDR3 reads CASSFQGSNQPQHF. For the CDR3, the DNA is TGTGCCAGCAGTTTTCAGGGAAGCAATCAGCCCCAGCATTTT.

This clone was counted a single time. The rearrangement uses TRBV25-1 and TRBJ2-1; perhaps TRBD2 as D (5 bases). Germline CDR1 is MGHDK and CDR2 is SYGVNS. V lost 0 bases and J 9 bases, leaving 12 bases between the germline ends. The CDR3 has 14 amino acids. CDR3 residues: CASSEYRARGEQFF. The CDR3 coding sequence is TGTGCCAGCAGTGAATATAGGGCTCGGGGTGAGCAGTTCTTC.

The CDR3 nucleotides are TGTGCCAGCAGGACAGGAGGTGGTCAGCCCCAGCATTTT. The encoded protein is CASRTGGGQPQHF. This chain joins TRBV6-5 and TRBJ1-5, with a tentative D call TRBD1 (6 bases). The CDR3 consists of 13 residues. The germline gives CDR1 MNHEY, CDR2 SVGAGI. The V end lost 6 bases, the J end lost 6 bases, and 12 bases lay between the germline ends.